This T cell receptor (beta chain) emerged from a study of T cells after yellow fever vaccination. Per the germline V gene, CDR1 is ENHRY and CDR2 is SYGVKD. This CDR3 region has 13 residues. V was trimmed by 6 bases and J by 4 bases, leaving 12 bases between them. Each CDR3 protein is one row after TCRdb ran MiXCR on the 5' RACE reads. The table lists a few hundred thousand distinct CDR3 sequences, over 3.5% of them singletons. This clonotype was counted at least ten times. The sequence derives from a man aged 18 to 29 who received the YFV17D yellow fever vaccine. This specimen was PBMCs, taken 5 days after the yellow fever booster vaccination. This chain links TRBV10-3 with TRBJ1-1; D not certain. In DNA, the CDR3 is TGTGCCATCAGGATGACAATCGGCACTGAAGCTTTCTTT. Its translation is CAIRMTIGTEAFF.